The next 5 T cell receptor beta chains were all read from a single sample in a study of identical twins. Using its own MiXCR run on the 5' RACE reads, TCRdb lists one record per CDR3 protein. Of roughly 720,000 distinct CDR3 sequences detected, over 15% appear once; the ten largest clones hold under 15%. These data also featured in a second study, about T cells expressing NK-cell markers.

The sequenced sample was PBMCs. These TCRs come from a woman aged 18-30 years in good health.

V gene TRBV27 combines with J gene TRBJ2-1; D uncertain. This CDR3 has 13 residues. Germline-derived CDR1 and CDR2 are MNHEY and SMNVEV (reference sequence). V lost 2 bases to trimming and J lost 6 bases, with 8 bases between them. This CDR3 is CASSLVGFNEQFF. As DNA, the CDR3 is TGTGCCAGCAGTTTAGTGGGATTCAATGAGCAGTTCTTC.

The chain is built from TRBV7-9 and TRBJ2-7, with 13 bases fitting TRBD2. Looked up from germline, CDR1 is SEHNR and CDR2 is FQNEAQ (reference sequence). Losses at the gene ends were 4 bases for V and 7 bases for J; bases not matched to a gene: 10. This CDR3 is built from 16 residues. CDR3 sequence reads: CASSSSGLAGVWEQYF. The CDR3 region has the DNA TGTGCCAGCAGCTCCTCCGGACTAGCGGGAGTATGGGAGCAGTACTTC.

This clonotype was seen a few times. The CDR3 here is CASSQGREAFF. The DNA of the CDR3 is TGTGCCAGCAGCCAAGGGAGAGAAGCTTTCTTT. V is TRBV3-1 and J is TRBJ1-1; D not resolved. V lost 1 base, J lost 8 bases, and 5 bases lay in between. This CDR3 has 11 amino acids. Per the germline V gene, CDR1 is LGHDT and CDR2 is YNNKEL (reference sequence). Full variable domain (outside the CDR3, taken from reference TRBV3-1 and TRBJ1-1): DTAVSQTPKYLVTQMGNDKSIKCEQNLGHDTMYWYKQDSKKFLKIMFSYNNKELIINETVPNRFSPKSPDKAHLNLHINSLELGDSAVYFCASSQGREAFFGQGTRLTVV.

The chain couples TRBV7-2 to TRBJ2-3; 8 nucleotides align to TRBD2. Germline loops: CDR1 SGHTA, CDR2 FQGNSA. The CDR3 spans 14 residues. The V and J ends lost 0 bases and 11 bases, in that order; junction bases with no gene match: 7. CDR3 in amino acids: CASSLARTSGLQYF. The CDR3 nucleotides are TGTGCCAGCAGCTTAGCGAGAACTAGCGGACTGCAGTATTTT.

This clonotype was picked up a small number of times. The rearrangement uses TRBV12-3 or TRBV12-4 and TRBJ2-3; no reliable D call. CDR3 length equals 12 residues. Trimming took 7 bases from V and 5 from J, leaving 10 bases between them. CDR3 sequence reads: CASTVGEDTQYF. In DNA form, the CDR3 reads TGTGCCAGCACCGTCGGCGAAGATACGCAGTATTTT.